This T cell receptor (beta chain) was profiled in a study of blood T cell repertoires in COVID-19. About the study: The study drew acute and convalescent COVID-19 samples from the United States, Italy and Spain. From T cells, B-cell-depleted T cells, or PBMCs came the material, which was cDNA or gDNA.

TCRdb's copy holds only in-frame clones and misses some; the assay was immunoSEQ multiplex PCR. The repertoire includes 70,000 to 95,000 clones, about 85% of them detected once, and roughly 12% sits in the top ten. The source is a woman aged 70 to 79 with active or convalescent COVID-19. Input material: peripheral blood.

CDR3 sequence reads: CARRGTSTEKLFF. In nucleotides, the CDR3 is TGTGCCAGAAGGGGCACCTCTACTGAAAAACTGTTTTTT. V gene TRBV2 combines with J gene TRBJ1-4; the D gene is possibly TRBD1 (5 bases). The CDR3 runs 13 residues. Germline-derived CDR1 and CDR2 are SNHLY and FYNNEI. V was clipped by 9 bases and J by 7 bases, with 15 bases between them.